This T cell receptor beta chain was sequenced in a study of T cells expressing NK-cell markers. Looking at the study overall: The study sequenced eight donors, seven HCMV-seropositive and one seronegative.

The cDNA for TCR beta came from 5'RACE template switching with UMIs. TCRdb reprocessed the 5' RACE reads and stores each CDR3 protein as one record, lacking DNA. This table holds around 140,000 distinct CDR3 sequences. As concerns this clonotype: Its antigen remains unknown.

Findings and limits, study-wide: Leadership of the CD3+CD56-NKG2C+ fraction also belonged to these clonotypes in several donors. The share of CD8+ T cells held by dominant NKG2C+ clonotypes was about 1.0-7.5% in roughly 6 donors.

The sequence came from a man younger than 35 in good health. Sequenced: blood T cells: a sorted CD56 or NKG2C T cell subset, CD4+ or CD8+ T cells, or bulk PBMC T cells (not recorded which).

This CDR3 is CASSQQVVSGANVLTF. The chain is built from TRBV9 and TRBJ2-6. Per the germline V gene, CDR1 is SGDLS and CDR2 is YYNGEE. CDR3 length equals 16 residues.